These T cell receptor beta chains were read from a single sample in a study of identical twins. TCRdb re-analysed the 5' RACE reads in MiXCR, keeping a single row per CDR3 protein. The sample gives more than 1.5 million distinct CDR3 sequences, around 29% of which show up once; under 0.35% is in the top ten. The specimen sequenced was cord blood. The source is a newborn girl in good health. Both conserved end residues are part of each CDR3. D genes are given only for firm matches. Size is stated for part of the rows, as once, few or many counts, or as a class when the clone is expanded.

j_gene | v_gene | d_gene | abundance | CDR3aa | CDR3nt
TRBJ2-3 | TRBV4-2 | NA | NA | CASSQDRSVDTQYF | TGTGCCAGCAGCCAAGATCGTAGCGTAGATACGCAGTATTTT
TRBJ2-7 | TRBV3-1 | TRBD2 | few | CASSQAGRGRAYEQYF | TGTGCCAGCAGCCAAGCCGGTCGCGGGAGGGCCTACGAGCAGTACTTC
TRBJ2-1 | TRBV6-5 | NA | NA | CASMGGAEQFF | TGTGCCAGCATGGGTGGCGCGGAGCAGTTCTTC
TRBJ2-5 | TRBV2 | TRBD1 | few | CAIRDRESLGETQYF | TGTGCCATCCGGGACAGGGAATCGTTGGGAGAGACCCAGTACTTC
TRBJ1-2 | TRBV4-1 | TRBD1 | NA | CASSQRWGLFGRGDYGYTF | TGCGCCAGCAGCCAGAGGTGGGGATTGTTCGGCAGGGGGGACTATGGCTACACCTTC
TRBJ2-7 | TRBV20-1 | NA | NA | CSARGKQGSAYEQYF | TGCAGTGCTAGAGGGAAACAGGGTTCGGCCTACGAGCAGTACTTC
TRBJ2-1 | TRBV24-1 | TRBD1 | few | CATSGGTGAYNEQFF | TGTGCCACCAGTGGGGGGACAGGGGCGTACAATGAGCAGTTCTTC
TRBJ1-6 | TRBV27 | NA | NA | CASSTKPNSPLHF | TGTGCCAGCAGTACCAAGCCCAATTCACCCCTCCACTTT
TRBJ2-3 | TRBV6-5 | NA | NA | CASSYSKTSRGADTQYF | TGTGCCAGCAGTTACTCGAAGACATCTCGAGGCGCAGATACGCAGTATTTT
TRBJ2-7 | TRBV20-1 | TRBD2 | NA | CSATPLAGPSYEQYF | TGCAGTGCTACCCCACTAGCGGGCCCCTCCTACGAGCAGTACTTC
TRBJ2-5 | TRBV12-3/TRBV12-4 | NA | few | CASSSYRKQETQYF | TGTGCCAGCAGTTCTTACAGGAAACAAGAGACCCAGTACTTC
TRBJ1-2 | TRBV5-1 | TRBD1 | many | CASSLGDSPNYGYTF | TGCGCCAGCAGCTTGGGGGACAGCCCTAACTATGGCTACACCTTC
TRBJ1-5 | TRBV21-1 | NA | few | CASSKGTGNSNQPQHF | TGTGCCAGCAGCAAAGGGACAGGGAATAGCAATCAGCCCCAGCATTTT
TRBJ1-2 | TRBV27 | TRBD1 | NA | CASRPQGAQYGYTF | TGTGCCAGCAGACCACAGGGGGCCCAATATGGCTACACCTTC
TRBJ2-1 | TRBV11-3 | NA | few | CASSPRTVTYNEQFF | TGTGCCAGCAGCCCAAGGACCGTTACCTACAATGAGCAGTTCTTC
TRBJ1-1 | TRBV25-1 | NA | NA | CASNSTPGHTEAFF | TGTGCCAGCAACTCGACCCCGGGGCACACTGAAGCTTTCTTT
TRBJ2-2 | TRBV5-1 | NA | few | CASRPLGSVANTGELFF | TGCGCCAGCAGACCTCTAGGATCCGTCGCGAACACCGGGGAGCTGTTTTTT
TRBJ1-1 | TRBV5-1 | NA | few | CASSLAPGTPEEAFF | TGCGCCAGCAGCTTGGCCCCCGGGACACCAGAGGAAGCTTTCTTT
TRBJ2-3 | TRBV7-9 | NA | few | CASSLGSWGPSTDTQYF | TGTGCCAGCAGCTTAGGATCGTGGGGCCCCAGCACAGATACGCAGTATTTT
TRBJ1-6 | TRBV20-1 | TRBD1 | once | CSASYRGLWNSPLHF | TGCAGTGCTAGTTACAGGGGGCTCTGGAATTCACCCCTCCACTTT
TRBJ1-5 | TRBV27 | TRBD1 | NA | CASSLFGTGKQPQHF | TGTGCCAGCAGTTTATTCGGGACAGGGAAGCAGCCCCAGCATTTT
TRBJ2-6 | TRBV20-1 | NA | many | CSADSGSGANVLTF | TGCAGTGCCGACTCTGGCTCTGGGGCCAACGTCCTGACTTTC
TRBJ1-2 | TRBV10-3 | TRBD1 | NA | CAISPDRTYGYTF | TGTGCCATCAGCCCGGACAGGACTTATGGCTACACCTTC
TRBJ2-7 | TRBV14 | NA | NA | CASSQGREYNEQYF | TGTGCCAGCAGCCAAGGGAGGGAGTACAATGAGCAGTACTTC
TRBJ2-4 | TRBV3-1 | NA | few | CASSQQNIQYF | TGTGCCAGCAGCCAACAAAACATTCAGTACTTC
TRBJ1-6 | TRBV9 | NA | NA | CASSVVPWGNSPLHF | TGTGCCAGCAGCGTAGTGCCCTGGGGTAATTCACCCCTCCACTTT
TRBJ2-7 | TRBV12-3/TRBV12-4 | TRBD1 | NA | CASSLARLRDRYNEQYF | TGTGCCAGCAGTTTAGCGCGGTTAAGGGACAGGTACAATGAGCAGTACTTC
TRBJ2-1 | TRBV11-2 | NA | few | CASSRAPEQFF | TGTGCCAGCAGTCGGGCACCTGAGCAGTTCTTC